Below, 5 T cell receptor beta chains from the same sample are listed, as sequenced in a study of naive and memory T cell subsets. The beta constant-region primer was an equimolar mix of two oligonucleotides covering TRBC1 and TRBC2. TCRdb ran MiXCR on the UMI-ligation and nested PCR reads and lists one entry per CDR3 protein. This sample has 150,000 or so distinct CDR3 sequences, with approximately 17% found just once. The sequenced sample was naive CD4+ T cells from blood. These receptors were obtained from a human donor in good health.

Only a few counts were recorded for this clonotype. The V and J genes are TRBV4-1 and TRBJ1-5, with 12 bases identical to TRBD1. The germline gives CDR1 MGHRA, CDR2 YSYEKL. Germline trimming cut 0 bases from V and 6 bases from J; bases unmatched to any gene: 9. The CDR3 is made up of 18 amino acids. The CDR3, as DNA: TGCGCCAGCAGCCAAGATCGATGGGACAGGGGGCCGGGTCAGCCCCAGCATTTT. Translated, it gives CASSQDRWDRGPGQPQHF.

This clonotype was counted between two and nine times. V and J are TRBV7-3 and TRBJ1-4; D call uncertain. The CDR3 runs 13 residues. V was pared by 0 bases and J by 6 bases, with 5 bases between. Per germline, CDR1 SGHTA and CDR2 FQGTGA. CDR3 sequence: CASSLTKDEKLFF. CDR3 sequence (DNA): TGTGCCAGCAGCTTAACGAAGGATGAAAAACTGTTTTTT. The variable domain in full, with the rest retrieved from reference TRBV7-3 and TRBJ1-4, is GAGVSQTPSNKVTEKGKYVELRCDPISGHTALYWYRQSLGQGPEFLIYFQGTGAADDSGLPNDRFFAVRPEGSVSTLKIQRTERGDSAVYLCASSLTKDEKLFFGSGTQLSVL.

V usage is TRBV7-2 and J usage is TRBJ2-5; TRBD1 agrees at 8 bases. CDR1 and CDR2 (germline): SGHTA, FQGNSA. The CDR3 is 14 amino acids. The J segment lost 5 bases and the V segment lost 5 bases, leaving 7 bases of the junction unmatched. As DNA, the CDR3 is TGTGCCAGCAGCCGACAGGGGATTGGGGAGACCCAGTACTTC. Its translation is CASSRQGIGETQYF.

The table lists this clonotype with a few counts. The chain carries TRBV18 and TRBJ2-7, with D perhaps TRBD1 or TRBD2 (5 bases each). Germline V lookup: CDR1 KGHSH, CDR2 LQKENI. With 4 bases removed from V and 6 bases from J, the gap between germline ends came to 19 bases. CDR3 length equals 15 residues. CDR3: CASSLIGTPPSEQYF. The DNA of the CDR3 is TGTGCCAGCTCACTAATTGGGACCCCTCCCTCCGAGCAGTACTTC.

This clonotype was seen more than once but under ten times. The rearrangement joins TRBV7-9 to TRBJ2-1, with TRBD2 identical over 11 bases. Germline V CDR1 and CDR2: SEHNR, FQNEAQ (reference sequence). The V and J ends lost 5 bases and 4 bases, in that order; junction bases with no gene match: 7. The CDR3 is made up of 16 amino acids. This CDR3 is CASSLAGTSGYNEQFF. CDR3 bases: TGTGCCAGCAGCCTCGCCGGGACTAGCGGATACAATGAGCAGTTCTTC.